A selection of T cell receptor beta chains follows, all from one sample in a study of shared clonotypes between healthy human individuals. Libraries were prepared by immunoSEQ multiplex PCR; TCRdb keeps only in-frame clonotypes and omits some of them. The profile shows around 510,000 clones, 95% to 97% of them singletons. Sequenced material: naive CD4+ T cells sorted from blood. These receptors all come from a woman in her 30s in good health. CDR3s include the opening cysteine and the closing phenylalanine or tryptophan. Fields, in order: V gene, J gene, CDR3 length, clone size, CDR3 protein. Size is omitted from some rows. Given values are once, few, many or a class for expanded clones.

V gene: TRBV5-5
J gene: TRBJ1-1
CDR3 length: 15
clone size: -
CDR3 protein: CASSFQAASDTEAFF

V gene: TRBV19
J gene: TRBJ1-1
CDR3 length: 13
clone size: -
CDR3 protein: CASRIDRDTEAFF

V gene: TRBV28
J gene: TRBJ2-7
CDR3 length: 16
clone size: -
CDR3 protein: CASSLFQGHNSYEQYF

V gene: TRBV5-6
J gene: TRBJ2-5
CDR3 length: 16
clone size: -
CDR3 protein: CASSLLAPDVQETQYF

V gene: TRBV2
J gene: -
CDR3 length: 13
clone size: -
CDR3 protein: CASTTGQIYEQYF

V gene: TRBV29-1
J gene: TRBJ2-5
CDR3 length: 17
clone size: -
CDR3 protein: CSVERRQVQGLRETQYF

V gene: TRBV29-1
J gene: TRBJ2-1
CDR3 length: 14
clone size: once
CDR3 protein: CSVLGLAGAGEQFF

V gene: TRBV7-6
J gene: TRBJ2-7
CDR3 length: 14
clone size: -
CDR3 protein: CASSPGQGYYEQYF

V gene: TRBV10-2
J gene: TRBJ1-4
CDR3 length: 17
clone size: -
CDR3 protein: CASSDWGQGRLPEKLFF

V gene: TRBV12-2
J gene: TRBJ2-1
CDR3 length: 18
clone size: once
CDR3 protein: CASRLVPLSSGSYNEQFF

V gene: TRBV5-1
J gene: TRBJ2-2
CDR3 length: 16
clone size: -
CDR3 protein: CASSGSLAGASGELFF

V gene: TRBV5-1
J gene: TRBJ2-3
CDR3 length: 14
clone size: -
CDR3 protein: CASSLESLSDTQYF

V gene: TRBV28
J gene: TRBJ1-3
CDR3 length: 12
clone size: -
CDR3 protein: CASRTPGNTIYF

V gene: TRBV5-1
J gene: TRBJ2-1
CDR3 length: 17
clone size: -
CDR3 protein: CASSELLAGAANNEQFF

V gene: TRBV20-1
J gene: TRBJ1-1
CDR3 length: 11
clone size: -
CDR3 protein: CSAAGLTEAFF

V gene: TRBV12-1
J gene: TRBJ2-7
CDR3 length: 15
clone size: -
CDR3 protein: CASSFGGQGSMEQYF

V gene: TRBV4-1
J gene: TRBJ1-4
CDR3 length: 15
clone size: -
CDR3 protein: CASSQGNSYSGRLFF

V gene: TRBV28
J gene: TRBJ2-3
CDR3 length: 18
clone size: -
CDR3 protein: CASSPNSRVWTAGDTQYF

V gene: TRBV10-3
J gene: TRBJ2-1
CDR3 length: 14
clone size: -
CDR3 protein: CAIMKAGLGNEQFF

V gene: TRBV28
J gene: TRBJ1-1
CDR3 length: 11
clone size: -
CDR3 protein: CASSLSTEAFF

V gene: TRBV10-2
J gene: TRBJ2-7
CDR3 length: 15
clone size: -
CDR3 protein: CASSDITFGKYEQYF

V gene: TRBV28
J gene: TRBJ1-1
CDR3 length: 14
clone size: -
CDR3 protein: CASRGPGQNTEAFF

V gene: TRBV18
J gene: TRBJ1-5
CDR3 length: 16
clone size: -
CDR3 protein: CASSPQGGPNNQPQHF

V gene: TRBV13
J gene: TRBJ2-2
CDR3 length: 18
clone size: once
CDR3 protein: CASSSSRAGPSTTGELFF

V gene: TRBV19
J gene: TRBJ2-1
CDR3 length: 15
clone size: -
CDR3 protein: CASSISSGTFNEQFF

V gene: TRBV29-1
J gene: TRBJ1-1
CDR3 length: 13
clone size: -
CDR3 protein: CSVAGRMNTEAFF

V gene: TRBV28
J gene: TRBJ2-7
CDR3 length: 11
clone size: once
CDR3 protein: CASSVGYEQYF

V gene: TRBV19
J gene: TRBJ2-7
CDR3 length: 14
clone size: -
CDR3 protein: CASSTAGQDYEQYF

V gene: TRBV15
J gene: TRBJ2-1
CDR3 length: 17
clone size: -
CDR3 protein: CATSRYPGTGWNNEQFF

V gene: TRBV14
J gene: TRBJ2-7
CDR3 length: 15
clone size: -
CDR3 protein: CASSSTRRGGAEQYF

V gene: TRBV18
J gene: TRBJ2-7
CDR3 length: 15
clone size: -
CDR3 protein: CASSPVPGTGSEQYF

V gene: TRBV7-9
J gene: TRBJ2-2
CDR3 length: 16
clone size: -
CDR3 protein: CASSWRGQGVTGELFF

V gene: TRBV30
J gene: TRBJ2-1
CDR3 length: 16
clone size: -
CDR3 protein: CAWRAALRKRDNEQFF

V gene: TRBV29-1
J gene: TRBJ1-1
CDR3 length: 13
clone size: few
CDR3 protein: CSVGQRMNTEAFF

V gene: TRBV9
J gene: TRBJ1-2
CDR3 length: 15
clone size: -
CDR3 protein: CASSSQQILNYGYTF

V gene: TRBV7-2
J gene: TRBJ1-6
CDR3 length: 13
clone size: once
CDR3 protein: CASSNQANSPLHF

V gene: TRBV6-4
J gene: TRBJ2-2
CDR3 length: 13
clone size: -
CDR3 protein: CASRDRVSGELFF

V gene: TRBV5-5
J gene: TRBJ2-1
CDR3 length: 15
clone size: -
CDR3 protein: CASSLLAGDYNEQFF

V gene: TRBV28
J gene: TRBJ2-3
CDR3 length: 14
clone size: -
CDR3 protein: CASSLLAGHDTQYF

V gene: TRBV7-9
J gene: TRBJ2-5
CDR3 length: 14
clone size: -
CDR3 protein: CASSLGVSGETQYF

V gene: TRBV2
J gene: TRBJ1-6
CDR3 length: 17
clone size: -
CDR3 protein: CASSESGTGEFDSPLHF

V gene: TRBV5-1
J gene: TRBJ2-7
CDR3 length: 14
clone size: once
CDR3 protein: CASSLGGRLYEQYF